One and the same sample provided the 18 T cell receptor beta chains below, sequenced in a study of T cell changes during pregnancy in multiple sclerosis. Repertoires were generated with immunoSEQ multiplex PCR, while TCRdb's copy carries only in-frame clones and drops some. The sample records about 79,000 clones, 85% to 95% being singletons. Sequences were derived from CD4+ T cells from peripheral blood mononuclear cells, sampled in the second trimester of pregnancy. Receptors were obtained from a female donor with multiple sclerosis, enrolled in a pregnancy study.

DNA for the CDR3: TGTGCCAGCAGCCGGGGAGGACAGGCGCTAACCTACGAGCAGTACTTC. It yields the protein CASSRGGQALTYEQYF. The V call is TRBV14, the J call TRBJ2-7; D may be TRBD1 (7 bases). Per germline, CDR1 SGHDN and CDR2 FVKESK. Trimming stripped 4 bases from V and 2 bases from J, with 18 bases between. The CDR3 sequence is 16 residues long.

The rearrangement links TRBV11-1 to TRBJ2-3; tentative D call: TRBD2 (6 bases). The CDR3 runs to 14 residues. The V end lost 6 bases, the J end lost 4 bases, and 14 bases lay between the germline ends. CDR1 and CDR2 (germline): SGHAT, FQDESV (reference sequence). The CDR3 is CASSSGGGADTQYF. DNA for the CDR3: TGTGCCAGCAGTTCCGGGGGTGGGGCAGATACGCAGTATTTT.

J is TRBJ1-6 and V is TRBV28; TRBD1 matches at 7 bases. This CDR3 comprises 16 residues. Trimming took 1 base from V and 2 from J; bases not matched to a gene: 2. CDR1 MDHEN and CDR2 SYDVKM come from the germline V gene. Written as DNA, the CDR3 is TGTGCCAGCAGTTTATCCGGGACAGCCTATAATTCACCCCTCCACTTT. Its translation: CASSLSGTAYNSPLHF.

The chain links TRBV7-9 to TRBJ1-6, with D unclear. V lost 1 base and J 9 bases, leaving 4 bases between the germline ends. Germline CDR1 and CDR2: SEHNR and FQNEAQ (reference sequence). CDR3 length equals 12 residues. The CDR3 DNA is TGTGCCAGCAGCTTAGGCGCTTCACCCCTCCACTTT. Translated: CASSLGASPLHF.

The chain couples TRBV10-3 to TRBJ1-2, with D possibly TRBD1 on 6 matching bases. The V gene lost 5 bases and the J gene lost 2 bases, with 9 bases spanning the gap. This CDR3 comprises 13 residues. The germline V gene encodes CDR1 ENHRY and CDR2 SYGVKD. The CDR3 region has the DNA TGTGCCATCAGTCCCGGGACAAACTATGGCTACACCTTC. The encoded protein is CAISPGTNYGYTF.

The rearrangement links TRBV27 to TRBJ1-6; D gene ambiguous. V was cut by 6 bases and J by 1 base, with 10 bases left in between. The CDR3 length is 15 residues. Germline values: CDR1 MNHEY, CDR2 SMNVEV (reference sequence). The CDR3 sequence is CASSGLGSYNSPLHF. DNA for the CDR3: TGTGCCAGCAGCGGACTGGGGTCCTATAATTCACCCCTCCACTTT.

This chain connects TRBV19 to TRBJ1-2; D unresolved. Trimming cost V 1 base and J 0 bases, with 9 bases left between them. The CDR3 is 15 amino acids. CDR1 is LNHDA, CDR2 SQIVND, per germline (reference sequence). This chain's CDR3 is CASSIVNRANYGYTF. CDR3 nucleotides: TGTGCCAGTAGTATAGTAAACCGAGCTAACTATGGCTACACCTTC.

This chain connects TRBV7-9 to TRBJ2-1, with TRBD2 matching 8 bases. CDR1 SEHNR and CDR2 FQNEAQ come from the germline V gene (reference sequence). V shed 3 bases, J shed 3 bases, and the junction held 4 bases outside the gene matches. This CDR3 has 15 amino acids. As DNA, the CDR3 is TGTGCCAGCAGCTTGAGCGGGAGTCTCTACAATGAGCAGTTCTTC. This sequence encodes CASSLSGSLYNEQFF.

CDR3 protein: CASRPGLGADTQYF. The CDR3, as DNA: TGTGCCAGCAGGCCGGGACTAGGTGCAGATACGCAGTATTTT. This chain uses TRBV18 with TRBJ2-3, with TRBD2 matching over 8 bases. Trimming at V came to 8 bases and at J to 4 bases, leaving 8 bases not matched to a gene. The CDR3 has 14 residues. The germline V gene encodes CDR1 KGHSH and CDR2 LQKENI.

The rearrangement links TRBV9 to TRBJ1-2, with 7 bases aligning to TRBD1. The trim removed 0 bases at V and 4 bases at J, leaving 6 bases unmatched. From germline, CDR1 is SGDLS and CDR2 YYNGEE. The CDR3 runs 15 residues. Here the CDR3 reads CASSVEDRSIYGYTF. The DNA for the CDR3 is TGTGCCAGCAGCGTAGAGGACAGGTCGATCTATGGCTACACCTTC.

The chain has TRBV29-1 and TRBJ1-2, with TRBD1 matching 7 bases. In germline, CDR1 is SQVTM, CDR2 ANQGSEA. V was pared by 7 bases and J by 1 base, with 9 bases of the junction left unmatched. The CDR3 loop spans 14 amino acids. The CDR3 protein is CSAGTATGNYGYTF. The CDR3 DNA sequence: TGCAGCGCCGGGACAGCAACTGGTAACTATGGCTACACCTTC.

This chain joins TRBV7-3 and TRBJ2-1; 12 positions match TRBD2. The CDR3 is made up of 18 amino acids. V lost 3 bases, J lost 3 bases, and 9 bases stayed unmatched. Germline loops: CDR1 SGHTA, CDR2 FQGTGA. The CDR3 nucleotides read TGTGCCAGCAGCTTTCGACCTCTAGCGGGAGGGCGCTACAATGAGCAGTTCTTC. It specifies CASSFRPLAGGRYNEQFF.

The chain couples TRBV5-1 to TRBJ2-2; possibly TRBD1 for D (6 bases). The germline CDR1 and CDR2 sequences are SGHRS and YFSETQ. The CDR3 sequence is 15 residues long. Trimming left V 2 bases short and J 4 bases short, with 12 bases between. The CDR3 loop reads CASSFGRGPTGELFF. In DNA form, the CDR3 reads TGCGCCAGCAGCTTTGGCAGGGGACCCACCGGGGAGCTGTTTTTT.

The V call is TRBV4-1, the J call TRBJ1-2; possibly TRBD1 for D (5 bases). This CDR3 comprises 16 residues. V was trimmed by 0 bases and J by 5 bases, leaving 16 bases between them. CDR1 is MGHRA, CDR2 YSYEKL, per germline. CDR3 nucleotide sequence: TGCGCCAGCAGCCAAGATCGTCCAGCTTCAGGGTATGGCTACACCTTC. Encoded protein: CASSQDRPASGYGYTF.

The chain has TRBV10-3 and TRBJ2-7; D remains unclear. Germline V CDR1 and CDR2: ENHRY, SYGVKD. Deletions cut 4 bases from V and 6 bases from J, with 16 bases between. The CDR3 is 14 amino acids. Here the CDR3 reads CAISGVSARGEQYF. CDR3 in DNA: TGTGCCATCAGTGGGGTTTCCGCAAGAGGCGAGCAGTACTTC.

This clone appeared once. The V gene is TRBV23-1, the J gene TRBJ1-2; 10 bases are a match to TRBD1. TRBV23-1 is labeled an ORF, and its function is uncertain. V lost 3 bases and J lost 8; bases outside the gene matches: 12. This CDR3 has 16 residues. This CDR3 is CASSHLRAGTGAGYTF. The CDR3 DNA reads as TGCGCCAGCAGTCATCTAAGAGCGGGGACAGGGGCCGGCTACACCTTC.

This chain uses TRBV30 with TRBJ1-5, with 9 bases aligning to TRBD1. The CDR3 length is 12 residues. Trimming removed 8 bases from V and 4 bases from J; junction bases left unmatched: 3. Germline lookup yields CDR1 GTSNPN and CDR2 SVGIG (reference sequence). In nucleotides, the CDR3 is TGTGCCGGAGGGACAGGGAATCAGCCCCAGCATTTT. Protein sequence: CAGGTGNQPQHF.

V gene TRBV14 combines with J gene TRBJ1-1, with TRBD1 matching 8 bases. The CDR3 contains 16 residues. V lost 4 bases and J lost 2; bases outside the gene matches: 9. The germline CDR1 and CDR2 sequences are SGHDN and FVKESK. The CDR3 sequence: CASSRLPGQGNTEAFF. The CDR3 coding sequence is TGTGCCAGCAGCCGGTTACCCGGACAGGGAAACACTGAAGCTTTCTTT.